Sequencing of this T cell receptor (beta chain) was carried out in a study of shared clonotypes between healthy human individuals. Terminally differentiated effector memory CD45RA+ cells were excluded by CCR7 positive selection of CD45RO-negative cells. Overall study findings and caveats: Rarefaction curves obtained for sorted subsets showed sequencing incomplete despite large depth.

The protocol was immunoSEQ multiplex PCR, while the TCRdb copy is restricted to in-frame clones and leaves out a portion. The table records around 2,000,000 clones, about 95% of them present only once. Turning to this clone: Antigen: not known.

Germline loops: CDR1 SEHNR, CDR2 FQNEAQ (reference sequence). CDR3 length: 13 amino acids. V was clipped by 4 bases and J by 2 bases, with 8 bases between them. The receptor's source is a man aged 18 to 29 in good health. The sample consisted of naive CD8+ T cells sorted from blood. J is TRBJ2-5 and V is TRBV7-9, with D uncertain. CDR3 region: CASSSFRQETQYF. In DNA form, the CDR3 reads TGTGCCAGCAGCTCTTTCAGGCAAGAGACCCAGTACTTC. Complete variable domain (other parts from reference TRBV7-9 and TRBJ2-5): DTGVSQNPRHKITKRGQNVTFRCDPISEHNRLYWYRQTLGQGPEFLTYFQNEAQLEKSRLLSDRFSAERPKGSFSTLEIQRTEQGDSAMYLCASSSFRQETQYFGPGTRLLVL.